The clone carrying this T cell receptor beta chain was observed a few times. The data were produced by immunoSEQ multiplex PCR, yet TCRdb's version contains in-frame clones alone and is incomplete. The table includes 92,000 or so clones, over 75% detected once. This sample is part of a study of a mutant IDH1 vaccine in newly diagnosed glioma. Whole-study context: Treatment recipients were approximately 60% male and around 38% female, and their mean age was about 39 years. Most had both radiotherapy and temozolomide beforehand; others had only one.

Trimming shortened V by 3 bases and J by 7 bases, and 19 bases separated the two germline ends. In germline, CDR1 is MGHRA, CDR2 YSYEKL. This CDR3 has 15 residues. Time point reported: baseline, week 1 (first vaccination visit). Noted treatment: pre-vaccination baseline after standard-of-care therapy. The clonotype was recovered from a man aged 40-49 years with glioma. Some clones in this sample may be carry-over from other donors' samples. The sequenced sample was PBMCs, obtained from a glioma patient treated with radiotherapy, temozolomide or both. The gene calls are TRBV4-1 and TRBJ2-7; D might be TRBD1 (5 bases). The CDR3 region is CASSQKIGEKVEQYF. DNA for the CDR3: TGCGCCAGCAGCCAGAAAATAGGGGAAAAAGTGGAGCAGTACTTC.